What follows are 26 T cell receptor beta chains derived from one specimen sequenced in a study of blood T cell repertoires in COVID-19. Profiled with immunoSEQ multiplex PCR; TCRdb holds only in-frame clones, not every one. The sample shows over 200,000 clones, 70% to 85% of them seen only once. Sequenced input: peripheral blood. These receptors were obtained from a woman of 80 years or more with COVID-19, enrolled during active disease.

In DNA form, the CDR3 reads TGCGCCAGCAGCCACACTTCGGGAAGGGTCGGACAGCCCCAGCATTTT. Translation: CASSHTSGRVGQPQHF. V usage is TRBV4-1 and J usage is TRBJ1-5; D unresolved. Trimming left V 3 bases short and J 7 bases short, with 19 bases between. The CDR3 contains 16 residues. Germline values: CDR1 MGHRA, CDR2 YSYEKL.

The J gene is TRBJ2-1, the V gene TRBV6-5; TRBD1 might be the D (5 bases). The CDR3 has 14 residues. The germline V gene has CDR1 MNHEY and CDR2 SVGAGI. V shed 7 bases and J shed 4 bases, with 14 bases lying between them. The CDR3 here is CASIPKGSYNEQFF. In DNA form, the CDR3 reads TGTGCCAGCATCCCGAAGGGGTCGTACAATGAGCAGTTCTTC.

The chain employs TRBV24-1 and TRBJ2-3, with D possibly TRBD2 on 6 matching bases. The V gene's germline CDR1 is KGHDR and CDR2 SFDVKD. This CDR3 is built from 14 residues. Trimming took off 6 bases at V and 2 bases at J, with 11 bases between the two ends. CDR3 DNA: TGTGCCACCAGTAGGGGACTCCTCACAGATACGCAGTATTTT. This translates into CATSRGLLTDTQYF.

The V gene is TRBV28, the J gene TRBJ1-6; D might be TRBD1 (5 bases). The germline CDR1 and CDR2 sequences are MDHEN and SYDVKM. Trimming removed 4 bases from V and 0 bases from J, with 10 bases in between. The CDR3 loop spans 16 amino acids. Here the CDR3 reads CASSSAGGSYNSPLHF. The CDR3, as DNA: TGTGCCAGCAGTTCTGCGGGGGGCTCCTATAATTCACCCCTCCACTTT.

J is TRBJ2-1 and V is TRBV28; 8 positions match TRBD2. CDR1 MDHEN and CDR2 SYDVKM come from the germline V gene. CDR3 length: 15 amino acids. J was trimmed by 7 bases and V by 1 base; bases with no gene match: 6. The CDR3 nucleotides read TGTGCCAGCAGTTTATCAGCGGGAGCGGCAAATGAGCAGTTCTTC. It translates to CASSLSAGAANEQFF.

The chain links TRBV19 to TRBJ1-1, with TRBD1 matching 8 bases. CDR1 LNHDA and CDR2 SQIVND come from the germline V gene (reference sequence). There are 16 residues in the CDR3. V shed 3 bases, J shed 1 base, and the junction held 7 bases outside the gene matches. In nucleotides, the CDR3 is TGTGCCAGTAGTATGCGGTTTGGGACAGGGAACACTGAAGCTTTCTTT. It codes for CASSMRFGTGNTEAFF.

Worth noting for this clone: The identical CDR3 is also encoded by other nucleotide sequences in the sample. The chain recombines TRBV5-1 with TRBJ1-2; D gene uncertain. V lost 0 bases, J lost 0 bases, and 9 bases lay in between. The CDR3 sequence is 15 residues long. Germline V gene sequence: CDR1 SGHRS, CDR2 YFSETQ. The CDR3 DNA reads TGCGCCAGCAGCTTGGCCCTCGGAGCTAACTATGGCTACACCTTC. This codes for CASSLALGANYGYTF.

CDR3 region: CASSEGRGGYTF. Written as DNA, the CDR3 is TGTGCCAGCAGTGAAGGACGAGGGGGCTACACCTTC. This chain joins TRBV6-1 and TRBJ1-2; no definite D call. This CDR3 has 12 residues. From germline, CDR1 is MNHNS and CDR2 SASEGT. The V end was cut by 1 base, the J end by 8 bases, with 8 bases between.

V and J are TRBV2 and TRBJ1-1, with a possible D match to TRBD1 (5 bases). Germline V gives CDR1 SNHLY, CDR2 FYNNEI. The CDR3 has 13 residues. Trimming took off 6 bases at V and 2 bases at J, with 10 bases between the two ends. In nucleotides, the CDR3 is TGTGCCAGCAGCGCCGACAGTAACACTGAAGCTTTCTTT. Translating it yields CASSADSNTEAFF.

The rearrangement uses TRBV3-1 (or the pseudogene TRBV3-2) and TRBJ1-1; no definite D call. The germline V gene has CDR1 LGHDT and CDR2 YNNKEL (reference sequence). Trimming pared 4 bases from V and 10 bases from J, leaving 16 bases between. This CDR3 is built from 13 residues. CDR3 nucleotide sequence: TGTGCCAGCAGCCCCTTGGGTCGAGGGAGAGCTTTCTTT. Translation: CASSPLGRGRAFF.

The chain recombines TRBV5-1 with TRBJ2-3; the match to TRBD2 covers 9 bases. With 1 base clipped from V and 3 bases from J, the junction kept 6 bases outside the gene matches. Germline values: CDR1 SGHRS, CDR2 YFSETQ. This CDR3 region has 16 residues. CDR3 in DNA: TGCGCCAGCAGCTTGTTAGCGGGAGAGGGTACAGATACGCAGTATTTT. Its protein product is CASSLLAGEGTDTQYF.

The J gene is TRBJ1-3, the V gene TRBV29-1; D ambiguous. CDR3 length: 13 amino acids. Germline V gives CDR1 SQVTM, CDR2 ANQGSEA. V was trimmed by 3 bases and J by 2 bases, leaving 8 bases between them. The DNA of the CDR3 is TGCAGCGTTGACCCGGGAACTGGAAACACCATATATTTT. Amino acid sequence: CSVDPGTGNTIYF.

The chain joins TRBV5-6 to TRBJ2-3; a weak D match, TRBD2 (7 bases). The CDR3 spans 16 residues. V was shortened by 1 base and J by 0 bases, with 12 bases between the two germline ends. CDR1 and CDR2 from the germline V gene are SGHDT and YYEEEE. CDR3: CASSLSGGLSTDTQYF. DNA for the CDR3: TGTGCCAGCAGCTTGTCGGGGGGCCTTAGCACAGATACGCAGTATTTT.

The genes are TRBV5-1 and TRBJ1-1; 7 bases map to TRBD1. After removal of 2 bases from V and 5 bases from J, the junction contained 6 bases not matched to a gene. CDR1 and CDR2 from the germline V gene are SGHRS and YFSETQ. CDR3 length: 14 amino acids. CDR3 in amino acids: CASSFGTAVTEAFF. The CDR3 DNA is TGCGCCAGCAGCTTTGGGACAGCTGTTACTGAAGCTTTCTTT.

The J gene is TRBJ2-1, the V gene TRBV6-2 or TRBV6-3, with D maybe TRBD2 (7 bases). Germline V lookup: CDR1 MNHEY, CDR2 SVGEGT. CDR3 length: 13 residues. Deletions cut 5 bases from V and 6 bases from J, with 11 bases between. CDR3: CASSKGGGNEQFF. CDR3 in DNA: TGTGCCAGCAGTAAGGGGGGGGGCAATGAGCAGTTCTTC.

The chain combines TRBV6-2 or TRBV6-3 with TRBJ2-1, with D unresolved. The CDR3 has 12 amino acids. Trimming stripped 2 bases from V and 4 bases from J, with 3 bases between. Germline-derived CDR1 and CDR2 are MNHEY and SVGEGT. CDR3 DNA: TGTGCCAGCAGTTACCCTTACAATGAGCAGTTCTTC. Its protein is CASSYPYNEQFF.

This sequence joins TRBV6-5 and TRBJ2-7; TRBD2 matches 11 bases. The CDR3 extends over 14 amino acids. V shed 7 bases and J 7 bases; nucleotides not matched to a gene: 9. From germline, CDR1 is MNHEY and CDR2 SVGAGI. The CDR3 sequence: CASIRTSGPGEQYF. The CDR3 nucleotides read TGTGCCAGCATCCGGACTAGCGGGCCGGGGGAGCAGTACTTC.

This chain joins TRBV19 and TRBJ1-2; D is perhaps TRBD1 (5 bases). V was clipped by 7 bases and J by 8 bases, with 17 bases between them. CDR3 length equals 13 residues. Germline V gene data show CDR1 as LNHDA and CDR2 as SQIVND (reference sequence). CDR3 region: CASNSGGVGGYTF. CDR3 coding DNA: TGTGCCAGTAACTCTGGAGGGGTCGGCGGCTACACCTTC.

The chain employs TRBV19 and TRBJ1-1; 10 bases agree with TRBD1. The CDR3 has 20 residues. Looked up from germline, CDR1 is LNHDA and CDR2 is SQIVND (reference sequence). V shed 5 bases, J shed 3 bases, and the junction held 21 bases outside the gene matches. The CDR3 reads CASSSPFTSTGGKRDTEAFF. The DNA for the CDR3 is TGTGCCAGTAGTTCCCCCTTCACCTCGACAGGGGGCAAGAGGGACACTGAAGCTTTCTTT.

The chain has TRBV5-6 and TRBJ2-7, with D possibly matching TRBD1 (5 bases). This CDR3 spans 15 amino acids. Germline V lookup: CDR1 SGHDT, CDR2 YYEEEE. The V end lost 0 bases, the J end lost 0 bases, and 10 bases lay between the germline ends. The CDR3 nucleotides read TGTGCCAGCAGCTTGGGGCAGGGTGCCTCCTACGAGCAGTACTTC. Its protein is CASSLGQGASYEQYF.

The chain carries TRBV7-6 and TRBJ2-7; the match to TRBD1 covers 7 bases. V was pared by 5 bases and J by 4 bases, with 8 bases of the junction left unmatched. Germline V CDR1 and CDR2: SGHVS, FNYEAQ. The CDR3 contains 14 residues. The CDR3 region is CASSPRGQLYEQYF. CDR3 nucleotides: TGTGCCAGCAGCCCAAGGGGGCAGCTTTACGAGCAGTACTTC. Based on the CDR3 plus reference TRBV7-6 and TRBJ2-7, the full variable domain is GAGVSQSPRYKVTKRGQDVALRCDPISGHVSLYWYRQALGQGPEFLTYFNYEAQQDKSGLPNDRFSAERPEGSISTLTIQRTEQRDSAMYRCASSPRGQLYEQYFGPGTRLTVT.

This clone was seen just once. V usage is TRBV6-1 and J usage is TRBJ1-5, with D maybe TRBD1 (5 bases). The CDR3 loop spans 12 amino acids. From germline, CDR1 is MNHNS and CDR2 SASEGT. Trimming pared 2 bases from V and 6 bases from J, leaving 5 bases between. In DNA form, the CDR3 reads TGTGCCAGCAGTGAAAGGGGTCAGCCCCAGCATTTT. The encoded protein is CASSERGQPQHF.

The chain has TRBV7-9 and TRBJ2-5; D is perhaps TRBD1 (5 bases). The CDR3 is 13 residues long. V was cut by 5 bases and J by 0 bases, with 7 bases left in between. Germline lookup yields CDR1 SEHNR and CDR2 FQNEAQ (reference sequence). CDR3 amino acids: CASSRQNQETQYF. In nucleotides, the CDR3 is TGTGCCAGCAGCCGACAGAACCAAGAGACCCAGTACTTC.

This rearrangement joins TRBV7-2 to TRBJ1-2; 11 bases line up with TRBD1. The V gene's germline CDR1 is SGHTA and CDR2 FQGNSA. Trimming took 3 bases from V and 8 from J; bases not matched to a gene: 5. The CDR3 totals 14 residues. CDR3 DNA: TGTGCCAGCAGCTTCGGACAGGGGGCCAGGGGCTACACCTTC. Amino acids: CASSFGQGARGYTF. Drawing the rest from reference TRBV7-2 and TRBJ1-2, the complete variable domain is GAGVSQSPSNKVTEKGKDVELRCDPISGHTALYWYRQSLGQGLEFLIYFQGNSAPDKSGLPSDRFSAERTGGSVSTLTIQRTQQEDSAVYLCASSFGQGARGYTFGSGTRLTVV.

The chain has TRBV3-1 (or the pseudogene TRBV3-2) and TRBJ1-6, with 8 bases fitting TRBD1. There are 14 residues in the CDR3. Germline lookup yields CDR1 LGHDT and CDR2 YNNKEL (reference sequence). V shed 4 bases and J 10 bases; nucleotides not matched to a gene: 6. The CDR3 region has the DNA TGTGCCAGCAGCCGTTTACAGGGGGACTCACCCCTCCACTTT. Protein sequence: CASSRLQGDSPLHF.

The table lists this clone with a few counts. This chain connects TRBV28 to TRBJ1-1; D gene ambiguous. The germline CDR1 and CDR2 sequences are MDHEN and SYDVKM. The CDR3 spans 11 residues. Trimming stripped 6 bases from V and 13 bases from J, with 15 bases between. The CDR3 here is CASSRVGRGFF. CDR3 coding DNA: TGTGCCAGCAGCCGCGTAGGGAGAGGTTTCTTT.